This T cell receptor (beta chain) was sequenced for a study of response to subunit inactivated influenza vaccine. The V and J ends lost 4 bases and 7 bases respectively, with 17 bases between them. Per germline, CDR1 SGHRS and CDR2 YFSETQ. The CDR3 spans 14 residues. A single record per CDR3 protein comes from TCRdb applying MiXCR to the RT-PCR reads. The sample shows roughly 460,000 distinct CDR3 sequences, over 9.5% of them seen only once. In its sample, this clonotype was seen many times. The antigen remains unidentified. Study-wide results and limits: The authors offered the suggestion that each seasonal influenza vaccination recruits few new T cells.

The V call is TRBV5-1, the J call TRBJ2-5; a weak D match, TRBD2 (6 bases). Sequencing was performed on PBMCs from blood, taken around seven weeks after vaccination. This TCR was sampled from a man aged 50-59 years who received an inactivated influenza vaccine. CDR3 DNA sequence: TGCGCCAGCAGCCCCTACAAAGACGGGGGGACCCAGTACTTC. This gives the protein CASSPYKDGGTQYF.